These 19 T cell receptor beta chains originate from one sample sequenced in a study of cytomegalovirus exposure and HLA in healthy donors. Primers for the PCR totalled 60 Vbeta and 13 Jbeta. Sequenced by immunoSEQ multiplex PCR; TCRdb stores in-frame clones only, minus some. In the table there are some 150,000 clones, more than 7.5% of which are singletons. Sequenced input: PBMCs. All receptors come from a man aged 50-59 years in good health and CMV-seronegative.

The chain links TRBV7-2 to TRBJ2-7; 14 positions match TRBD2. The germline gives CDR1 SGHTA, CDR2 FQGNSA. Trimming at V came to 3 bases and at J to 7 bases, leaving 5 bases not matched to a gene. This CDR3 region has 15 residues. The CDR3 loop reads CASSLGLAGVGEQYF. The CDR3 coding sequence is TGTGCCAGCAGCTTGGGACTAGCGGGAGTAGGGGAGCAGTACTTC.

The table lists this clone with a few counts. The chain joins TRBV18 to TRBJ2-1; 11 bases map to TRBD2. Germline CDR1 KGHSH, CDR2 LQKENI. CDR3 length equals 16 residues. Trimming cost V 1 base and J 7 bases; bases outside gene matches: 6. This CDR3 is CASSPQGLAGGNEQFF. As DNA, the CDR3 is TGTGCCAGCTCACCACAGGGGCTAGCGGGAGGAAATGAGCAGTTCTTC.

This sequence joins TRBV19 and TRBJ1-1; 7 bases line up with TRBD1. Germline-derived CDR1 and CDR2 are LNHDA and SQIVND (reference sequence). CDR3 length equals 14 residues. J was trimmed by 6 bases and V by 5 bases; bases with no gene match: 9. DNA for the CDR3: TGTGCCAGTAGTCCCGACAGGGCCCCCCCTGAAGCTTTCTTT. It translates to CASSPDRAPPEAFF.

This chain links TRBV5-1 with TRBJ2-5; TRBD1 agrees at 8 bases. Germline assignment: CDR1 SGHRS and CDR2 YFSETQ. The CDR3 is made up of 17 amino acids. V lost 0 bases to trimming and J lost 0 bases; unmatched junction nucleotides: 7. The CDR3 DNA sequence: TGCGCCAGCAGCTTGGGCGGACAGGGAAAAAACCAAGAGACCCAGTACTTC. This gives the protein CASSLGGQGKNQETQYF.

The chain links TRBV11-2 to TRBJ2-3; TRBD2 matches 8 bases. The CDR3 is 14 residues long. CDR1 and CDR2 from the germline V gene are SGHAT and FQNNGV. V gave up 8 bases and J gave up 4 bases; unmatched junction bases: 8. CDR3 DNA sequence: TGTGCCAGCCGGACTAGCAATCTCGCAGATACGCAGTATTTT. It encodes CASRTSNLADTQYF.

The chain employs TRBV6-1 and TRBJ2-5, with a possible D match to TRBD2 (7 bases). With 7 bases removed from V and 5 bases from J, the gap between germline ends came to 17 bases. CDR1 and CDR2 (germline): MNHNS, SASEGT. The CDR3 is 14 residues long. The CDR3 is CASTLMGGRETQYF. DNA for the CDR3: TGTGCCAGCACCCTGATGGGGGGGCGGGAGACCCAGTACTTC.

The genes are TRBV11-2 and TRBJ2-1; D is ambiguous. This CDR3 has 17 amino acids. Per germline, CDR1 SGHAT and CDR2 FQNNGV. V was pared by 4 bases and J by 0 bases, with 16 bases between. The CDR3 DNA follows: TGTGCCAGCAGCTCTACCTTCGAGGTCCGCTCCTACAATGAGCAGTTCTTC. As protein: CASSSTFEVRSYNEQFF.

This sequence joins TRBV29-1 and TRBJ2-7, with D maybe TRBD1 (5 bases). Trimming took 0 bases from V and 0 from J, leaving 15 bases between them. This CDR3 is 16 amino acids long. CDR1 is SQVTM and CDR2 is ANQGSEA in the germline V gene. The CDR3, as DNA: TGCAGCGTTGAAGATATTACTACCGACAGCTCCTACGAGCAGTACTTC. Translating it yields CSVEDITTDSSYEQYF.

This clone was seen only a few times. The chain employs TRBV5-1 and TRBJ2-7; D might be TRBD2 (6 bases). The ends were cut back, 4 bases at V and 0 bases at J, with 8 bases in the middle. CDR1 SGHRS and CDR2 YFSETQ come from the germline V gene. There are 13 residues in the CDR3. Here the CDR3 DNA reads TGCGCCAGCAGCGGGACTGTCTCCTACGAGCAGTACTTC. Encoded protein: CASSGTVSYEQYF.

The CDR3, as DNA: TGCGCCAGCAGCGCAACAGGGGGAGCCTACGAGCAGTACTTC. This encodes CASSATGGAYEQYF. This chain joins TRBV4-1 and TRBJ2-7; 8 bases align to TRBD1. The J segment lost 2 bases and the V segment lost 5 bases, leaving 5 bases of the junction unmatched. The CDR3 runs 14 residues. Per germline, CDR1 MGHRA and CDR2 YSYEKL.

The chain has TRBV5-1 and TRBJ2-1, with TRBD2 matching 7 bases. The CDR3 is 16 residues long. The junction had 7 bases not matched to a gene; V was cut back by 2 bases and J by 2 bases. Germline V CDR1 and CDR2: SGHRS, YFSETQ. CDR3 protein: CASSFMREGPYNEQFF. The CDR3, as DNA: TGCGCCAGCAGCTTTATGAGGGAGGGCCCCTACAATGAGCAGTTCTTC.

The chain is built from TRBV28 and TRBJ2-1; a weak D match, TRBD1 (5 bases). The V end lost 6 bases, the J end lost 8 bases, and 17 bases lay between the germline ends. Germline V gene data show CDR1 as MDHEN and CDR2 as SYDVKM. The CDR3 has 14 amino acids. The CDR3 here is CASSWIGADHEQFF. For the CDR3, the DNA is TGTGCCAGCAGCTGGATTGGGGCAGACCATGAGCAGTTCTTC.

The chain combines TRBV11-2 with TRBJ2-6; D gene ambiguous. The V gene lost 0 bases and the J gene lost 2 bases, with 8 bases spanning the gap. Germline loops: CDR1 SGHAT, CDR2 FQNNGV. CDR3 size: 16 residues. The CDR3 DNA is TGTGCCAGCAGCTTAGATCGGGTAGCTGGGGCCAACGTCCTGACTTTC. The encoded protein is CASSLDRVAGANVLTF.

The chain carries TRBV10-3 and TRBJ1-2; D is possibly TRBD1 (5 bases). Germline CDR1 and CDR2: ENHRY and SYGVKD. The CDR3 covers 12 residues. The V and J ends lost 6 bases and 5 bases respectively, with 10 bases between them. The CDR3 sequence: CAISGTTYGYTF. The DNA for the CDR3 is TGTGCCATCAGCGGGACTACGTATGGCTACACCTTC.

The table lists this clone with a few counts. The rearrangement uses TRBV2 and TRBJ2-1; 8 bases map to TRBD2. V shed 8 bases and J 6 bases; nucleotides not matched to a gene: 9. Per germline, CDR1 SNHLY and CDR2 FYNNEI. There are 14 residues in the CDR3. The CDR3 loop is CASSPGLGVNEQFF. Here the CDR3 DNA reads TGTGCCAGCTCTCCGGGACTAGGGGTCAATGAGCAGTTCTTC. The variable domain in full, with the rest retrieved from reference TRBV2 and TRBJ2-1, is EPEVTQTPSHQVTQMGQEVILRCVPISNHLYFYWYRQILGQKVEFLVSFYNNEISEKSEIFDDQFSVERPDGSNFTLKIRSTKLEDSAMYFCASSPGLGVNEQFFGPGTRLTVL.

The chain links TRBV19 to TRBJ1-4; maybe TRBD1 (6 bases). CDR1 is LNHDA, CDR2 SQIVND, per germline (reference sequence). The ends were cut back, 3 bases at V and 8 bases at J, with 13 bases in the middle. The CDR3 runs 14 residues. CDR3 nucleotide sequence: TGTGCCAGTAGTATGGCAGGGGTTGGCGAAAAACTGTTTTTT. Its protein product is CASSMAGVGEKLFF.

In its sample, this clone was seen a few times. J is TRBJ1-1 and V is TRBV30; 7 nucleotides match TRBD1. This CDR3 comprises 14 residues. Germline lookup yields CDR1 GTSNPN and CDR2 SVGIG (reference sequence). J lost 1 base, V lost 4 bases, and 6 bases had no gene match. CDR3 DNA: TGTGCCTGGATTTCGACAGGGACGAACACTGAAGCTTTCTTT. The encoded protein is CAWISTGTNTEAFF.

V gene TRBV30 combines with J gene TRBJ1-5; D may be TRBD1 (6 bases). The V end lost 2 bases, the J end lost 3 bases, and 14 bases lay between the germline ends. Per germline, CDR1 GTSNPN and CDR2 SVGIG (reference sequence). This CDR3 has 15 residues. In nucleotides, the CDR3 is TGTGCCTGGAGTTCCGGGCCAGGGGTCAATCAGCCCCAGCATTTT. Its protein product is CAWSSGPGVNQPQHF. Using reference TRBV30 and TRBJ1-5 for the parts outside the CDR3, the full variable domain is SQTIHQWPATLVQPVGSPLSLECTVEGTSNPNLYWYRQAAGRGLQLLFYSVGIGQISSEVPQNLSASRPQDRQFILSSKKLLLSDSGFYLCAWSSGPGVNQPQHFGDGTRLSIL.

A few counts support this clone. V gene TRBV2 combines with J gene TRBJ2-4; possible D gene TRBD1, 5 bases. CDR1 is SNHLY and CDR2 is FYNNEI in the germline V gene. Trimming left V 2 bases short and J 7 bases short, with 15 bases between. The CDR3 totals 15 residues. The CDR3 loop reads CASSERRAPGNIQYF. In DNA, the CDR3 is TGTGCCAGCAGTGAACGCAGGGCCCCTGGGAACATTCAGTACTTC.